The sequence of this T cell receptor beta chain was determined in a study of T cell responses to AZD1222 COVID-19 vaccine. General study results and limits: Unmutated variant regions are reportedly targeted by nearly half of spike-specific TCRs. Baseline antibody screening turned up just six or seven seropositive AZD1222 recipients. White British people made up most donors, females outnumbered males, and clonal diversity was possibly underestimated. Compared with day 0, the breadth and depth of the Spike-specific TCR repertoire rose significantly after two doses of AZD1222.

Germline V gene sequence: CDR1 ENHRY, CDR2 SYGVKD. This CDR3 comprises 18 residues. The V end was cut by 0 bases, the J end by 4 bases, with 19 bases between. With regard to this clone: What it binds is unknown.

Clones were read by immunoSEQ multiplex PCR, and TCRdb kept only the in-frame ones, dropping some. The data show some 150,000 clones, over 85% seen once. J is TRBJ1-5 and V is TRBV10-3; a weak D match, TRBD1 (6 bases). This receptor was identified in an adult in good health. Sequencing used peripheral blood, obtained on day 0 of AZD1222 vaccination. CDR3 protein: CAISESPGGGWENQPQHF. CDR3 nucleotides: TGTGCCATCAGTGAGTCTCCGGGAGGGGGTTGGGAGAATCAGCCCCAGCATTTT.